The 31 T cell receptor beta chains below all came from one sample that was sequenced in a study of T cells in Graves' hyperthyroidism and ophthalmopathy. TCR beta CDR3 regions were amplified from RNA. When the TCR CDR3 underwent first-round RT-PCR, the HTBI primer set was used. Each CDR3 protein gets one entry after TCRdb re-called the multiplex PCR reads with MiXCR. The sample holds some 570,000 distinct CDR3 sequences, 14% seen once. Input material: blood. Receptor source: a woman aged 18-29 years with Graves' ophthalmopathy.

The chain employs TRBV12-3 or TRBV12-4 and TRBJ1-4; D unresolved. CDR3 size: 14 residues. Trimming took 1 base from V and 7 from J, leaving 10 bases between them. The chain's CDR3 is CASSLDRFSEKLFF. The CDR3 bases are TGTGCCAGCAGTTTAGACAGATTTTCTGAAAAACTGTTTTTT.

This clonotype was observed a handful of times. This sequence joins TRBV5-1 and TRBJ2-1, with 13 nucleotides matching TRBD2. This CDR3 comprises 19 residues. Germline V gene data show CDR1 as SGHRS and CDR2 as YFSETQ. Unmatched junction bases numbered 12, after V lost 1 base and J lost 5 bases. CDR3 sequence (DNA): TGCGCCAGCAGCTTGTACGGGACTAGCGGGACCCGATCTGACAATGAGCAGTTCTTC. It specifies CASSLYGTSGTRSDNEQFF.

The chain joins TRBV18 to TRBJ1-5, with 11 bases that match TRBD1. V lost 2 bases, J lost 4 bases, and 7 bases stayed unmatched. CDR1 is KGHSH, CDR2 LQKENI, per germline. This CDR3 has 17 amino acids. The CDR3 DNA follows: TGTGCCAGCTCACCAGGACAGGGGGCTAGCGGAAATCAGCCCCAGCATTTT. The encoded protein is CASSPGQGASGNQPQHF.

The CDR3: CASSPYPGTDYEQYF. The DNA for the CDR3 is TGTGCCAGCAGTCCATACCCTGGGACAGACTACGAGCAGTACTTC. The gene calls are TRBV28 and TRBJ2-7; TRBD1 matches 7 bases. V gave up 5 bases and J gave up 3 bases; unmatched junction bases: 10. CDR3 size: 15 residues. Germline CDR1 MDHEN, CDR2 SYDVKM.

This clonotype was detected ten times or more. The chain has TRBV3-1 and TRBJ1-4; TRBD1 might be the D (6 bases). Trimming pared 6 bases from V and 0 bases from J, leaving 8 bases between. CDR1 is LGHDT, CDR2 YNNKEL, per germline (reference sequence). The CDR3 extends over 14 amino acids. The chain's CDR3 is CASSRQATNEKLFF. CDR3 in DNA: TGTGCCAGCAGTAGACAGGCAACTAATGAAAAACTGTTTTTT.

In its sample, this clonotype was seen many times. CDR3 amino acids: CASSLGAEGQPQHF. CDR3 in DNA: TGTGCCAGCAGCTTAGGAGCAGAGGGTCAGCCCCAGCATTTT. The chain has TRBV9 and TRBJ1-5; D is unclear. The CDR3 loop spans 14 amino acids. The germline V gene encodes CDR1 SGDLS and CDR2 YYNGEE. Trimming took 4 bases from V and 6 from J, leaving 14 bases between them.

Many counts were recorded for this clonotype. The chain combines TRBV28 with TRBJ1-5; D is perhaps TRBD1 (6 bases). From germline, CDR1 is MDHEN and CDR2 SYDVKM. The V end lost 3 bases, the J end lost 0 bases, and 12 bases lay between the germline ends. This CDR3 is 16 amino acids long. The chain's CDR3 is CASSFQGRGSNQPQHF. CDR3 coding DNA: TGTGCCAGCAGTTTTCAGGGGCGAGGTAGCAATCAGCCCCAGCATTTT.

As regards this clonotype: A much larger clone lies a single base off, so this may be a read error. V usage is TRBV28 and J usage is TRBJ2-3; D may be TRBD2 (5 bases). CDR3 length equals 16 residues. With 6 bases removed from V and 6 bases from J, the gap between germline ends came to 22 bases. CDR1 MDHEN and CDR2 SYDVKM come from the germline V gene. The CDR3 loop is CASRRGRRRYVDTQYF. The CDR3 DNA reads as TGTGCCAGCAGAAGAGGACGGAGGAGATATGTCGATACGCAGTATTTT.

In this sample, this clonotype turned up many times. The chain employs TRBV20-1 and TRBJ1-6, with D hard to call. CDR1 DFQATT and CDR2 SNEGSKA come from the germline V gene (reference sequence). Trimming left V 5 bases short and J 6 bases short, with 8 bases between. There are 12 residues in the CDR3. CDR3 loop: CSARAINSPLHF. The CDR3 coding sequence is TGCAGTGCTCGAGCTATTAATTCACCCCTCCACTTT.

In its sample, this clonotype was seen many times. The chain couples TRBV6-2 or TRBV6-3 to TRBJ2-3, with D perhaps matching TRBD1 or TRBD2 (5 bases each). V lost 2 bases to trimming and J lost 2 bases, with 8 bases between them. The CDR3 length is 14 residues. From germline, CDR1 is MNHEY and CDR2 SVGEGT. CDR3: CASSYGGNTDTQYF. CDR3 nucleotides: TGTGCCAGCAGTTACGGGGGAAACACAGATACGCAGTATTTT.

The table lists this clonotype with many counts. The rearrangement uses TRBV11-1 and TRBJ2-7; D is undetermined. Germline V CDR1 and CDR2: SGHAT, FQDESV (reference sequence). V dropped 5 bases and J dropped 3 bases, with 17 bases sitting between them. This CDR3 is 15 amino acids long. CDR3 residues: CASSPLGGIFYEQYF. DNA for the CDR3: TGTGCCAGCAGCCCGCTGGGTGGGATCTTCTACGAGCAGTACTTC.

This clonotype came up many times. CDR3 amino acids: CASSLWAGVDQPQHF. In DNA, the CDR3 is TGTGCCAGCAGTTTATGGGCAGGGGTTGATCAGCCCCAGCATTTT. This rearrangement joins TRBV27 to TRBJ1-5; D perhaps matches TRBD1 (6 bases). CDR1 is MNHEY and CDR2 is SMNVEV in the germline V gene (reference sequence). The CDR3 spans 15 residues. V dropped 1 base and J dropped 5 bases, with 12 bases sitting between them.

This clonotype was detected a few times. The V and J genes are TRBV12-3 or TRBV12-4 and TRBJ1-1, with a possible D match to TRBD1 (5 bases). V lost 7 bases, J lost 5 bases, and 11 bases lay in between. The CDR3 contains 12 residues. The CDR3 bases are TGTGCCAGCATTGTGGGGGGGACTGAAGCTTTCTTT. Translating gives CASIVGGTEAFF.

This clonotype was detected only a few times. This chain links TRBV5-1 with TRBJ2-7; D may be TRBD1 or TRBD2 (5 bases each). CDR3 length equals 13 residues. Trimming left V 3 bases short and J 0 bases short, with 7 bases between. The germline V gene has CDR1 SGHRS and CDR2 YFSETQ. CDR3 bases: TGCGCCAGCAGCTGGGACGCCTCCTACGAGCAGTACTTC. Translating gives CASSWDASYEQYF.

This clonotype turned up a few times. This sequence joins TRBV12-3 or TRBV12-4 and TRBJ2-1; D is uncertain. V was trimmed by 5 bases and J by 10 bases, leaving 12 bases between them. CDR3 length equals 12 residues. CDR3 protein: CASSLRATEQFF. The CDR3 bases are TGTGCCAGCAGTCTTCGAGCAACCGAGCAGTTCTTC.

This clonotype came up many times. The V and J genes are TRBV30 and TRBJ1-3; no firm D call. The CDR3 covers 14 residues. Germline V gene data show CDR1 as GTSNPN and CDR2 as SVGIG (reference sequence). V lost 5 bases, J lost 0 bases, and 11 bases lay in between. CDR3 coding DNA: TGTGCCTGGCGCCAGCCGTTCTCTGGAAACACCATATATTTT. Amino acids: CAWRQPFSGNTIYF.

CDR3 nucleotides: TGTGCCAGCAGCTGGACAGGGGTCTGGGGCGGGGAGCTGTTTTTT. Encoded protein: CASSWTGVWGGELFF. The rearrangement uses TRBV5-6 and TRBJ2-2; 9 bases map to TRBD1. Losses at the gene ends were 3 bases for V and 7 bases for J; bases not matched to a gene: 7. CDR1 and CDR2 from the germline V gene are SGHDT and YYEEEE. The CDR3 extends over 15 amino acids.

This clonotype was found many times. This chain links TRBV10-3 with TRBJ2-3; 15 bases fit TRBD2. J was trimmed by 2 bases and V by 7 bases; bases with no gene match: 13. Per germline, CDR1 ENHRY and CDR2 SYGVKD. The CDR3 runs 19 residues. The CDR3 loop is CAINHPGLAGGPDTDTQYF. CDR3 coding DNA: TGTGCCATCAACCACCCCGGACTAGCGGGAGGGCCAGACACAGATACGCAGTATTTT.

The chain links TRBV5-1 to TRBJ1-2; D is uncertain. This CDR3 region has 17 residues. V lost 4 bases and J 0 bases, leaving 19 bases between the germline ends. Germline V lookup: CDR1 SGHRS, CDR2 YFSETQ. In DNA, the CDR3 is TGCGCCAGCAGCGTGAACGCTTTAAAATCAACTAACTATGGCTACACCTTC. Amino acid sequence: CASSVNALKSTNYGYTF. Full variable domain (missing parts from reference TRBV5-1 and TRBJ1-2): KAGVTQTPRYLIKTRGQQVTLSCSPISGHRSVSWYQQTPGQGLQFLFEYFSETQRNKGNFPGRFSGRQFSNSRSEMNVSTLELGDSALYLCASSVNALKSTNYGYTFGSGTRLTVV.

This clonotype was picked up a small number of times. This chain uses TRBV20-1 with TRBJ2-7; no reliable D call. Between the trimmed V and J ends, which lost 1 base and 3 bases, there was a span of 10 bases. Germline assignment: CDR1 DFQATT and CDR2 SNEGSKA (reference sequence). The CDR3 has 13 residues. Here the CDR3 DNA reads TGCAGTGCTAGAGCCCAAGGAATCTACGAGCAGTACTTC. It yields the protein CSARAQGIYEQYF.

This clonotype was seen ten or more times. This chain links TRBV12-3 or TRBV12-4 with TRBJ1-1; D not certain. There are 12 residues in the CDR3. The V and J ends lost 4 bases and 7 bases respectively, with 10 bases between them. CDR3: CASSSAGLEAFF. CDR3 bases: TGTGCCAGCAGTTCCGCGGGCCTTGAAGCTTTCTTT.

V usage is TRBV7-9 and J usage is TRBJ2-2; 8 nucleotides align to TRBD1. Trimming cost V 5 bases and J 4 bases; bases outside gene matches: 9. The CDR3 contains 16 residues. Germline CDR1 reads SEHNR; CDR2 reads FQNEAQ (reference sequence). CDR3 sequence: CASSSRVGQATGELFF. The CDR3 DNA sequence: TGTGCCAGCAGCAGTCGAGTGGGACAGGCCACCGGGGAGCTGTTTTTT.

The table lists this clonotype with many counts. The rearrangement links TRBV7-2 to TRBJ2-7, with 7 nucleotides matching TRBD1. Germline V lookup: CDR1 SGHTA, CDR2 FQGNSA. The CDR3 contains 15 residues. Trimming cost V 4 bases and J 0 bases; bases outside gene matches: 6. The CDR3 DNA is TGTGCCAGCAGCTCCGGGACAGTTGCCTCCTACGAGCAGTACTTC. This sequence encodes CASSSGTVASYEQYF.

This clonotype was seen at least ten times. The chain links TRBV7-9 to TRBJ2-7; 8 nucleotides align to TRBD1. J was trimmed by 6 bases and V by 2 bases; bases with no gene match: 6. The germline V gene has CDR1 SEHNR and CDR2 FQNEAQ (reference sequence). This CDR3 is 14 amino acids long. CDR3 loop: CASSLTGGNFEQYF. The CDR3 DNA sequence: TGTGCCAGCAGCTTAACAGGGGGTAATTTCGAGCAGTACTTC.

This clonotype was recorded many times. The chain joins TRBV20-1 to TRBJ2-1; D remains ambiguous. CDR3 length: 11 amino acids. Germline V gene lookup returns CDR1 DFQATT and CDR2 SNEGSKA (reference sequence). The germline V and J ends were trimmed by 3 bases and 7 bases, with 7 bases remaining between them. The CDR3 DNA reads TGCAGTGCTAGGGTTTTTAATGAGCAGTTCTTC. Its protein product is CSARVFNEQFF.

This clonotype showed up many times. The chain joins TRBV28 to TRBJ2-3, with 11 bases matching TRBD2. This CDR3 region has 16 residues. J was trimmed by 0 bases and V by 6 bases; bases with no gene match: 5. Germline V gene lookup returns CDR1 MDHEN and CDR2 SYDVKM. CDR3 protein: CASSIAGGTSTDTQYF. The CDR3 coding sequence is TGTGCCAGCAGCATAGCGGGAGGGACTAGCACAGATACGCAGTATTTT.

This clonotype came up a few times. The CDR3 does not end in the conserved phenylalanine or tryptophan, so this is likely a read error. The chain couples TRBV18 to TRBJ1-1; D not resolved. Trimming shortened V by 3 bases and J by 2 bases, and 7 bases separated the two germline ends. CDR3 length equals 13 residues. Per the germline V gene, CDR1 is KGHSH and CDR2 is LQKENI. In DNA, the CDR3 is TGTGCCAGCTCACCGAGGAGAAACACTGAAGCTTTCCTT. Protein sequence: CASSPRRNTEAFL.

This clonotype was observed a few times. V gene TRBV11-2 combines with J gene TRBJ2-7; D gene uncertain. V lost 5 bases and J lost 6, with 8 bases in between. Per germline, CDR1 SGHAT and CDR2 FQNNGV. The CDR3 covers 11 residues. As DNA, the CDR3 is TGTGCCAGCAGCACATCAGCCGAGCAGTACTTC. Translating it yields CASSTSAEQYF. Complete variable domain (other parts from reference TRBV11-2 and TRBJ2-7): EAGVAQSPRYKIIEKRQSVAFWCNPISGHATLYWYQQILGQGPKLLIQFQNNGVVDDSQLPKDRFSAERLKGVDSTLKIQPAKLEDSAVYLCASSTSAEQYFGPGTRLTVT.

This clonotype showed up many times. The rearrangement joins TRBV12-3 or TRBV12-4 to TRBJ2-5; D is possibly TRBD1 (7 bases). Deletions cut 2 bases from V and 5 bases from J, with 15 bases between. The CDR3 totals 15 residues. In nucleotides, the CDR3 is TGTGCCAGCAGTTTATTCCCAGGAGGGGGCGAGACCCAGTACTTC. This translates into CASSLFPGGGETQYF.

This chain links TRBV6-1 with TRBJ2-3; 11 bases agree with TRBD1. This CDR3 region has 16 residues. Germline loops: CDR1 MNHNS, CDR2 SASEGT. With 5 bases clipped from V and 6 bases from J, the junction kept 10 bases outside the gene matches. The CDR3: CASSYSGTGGWDTQYF. Written as DNA, the CDR3 is TGTGCCAGCAGTTATAGCGGGACAGGGGGGTGGGATACGCAGTATTTT.

Ten or more counts support this clonotype. J is TRBJ2-7 and V is TRBV20-1, with TRBD2 identical over 7 bases. The CDR3 is 14 amino acids. Trimming removed 0 bases from V and 1 base from J; junction bases left unmatched: 3. Germline CDR1 reads DFQATT; CDR2 reads SNEGSKA (reference sequence). The CDR3 DNA sequence: TGCAGTGCTAGAGATCCAGCGGGGTCCTACGAGCAGTACTTC. This translates into CSARDPAGSYEQYF.